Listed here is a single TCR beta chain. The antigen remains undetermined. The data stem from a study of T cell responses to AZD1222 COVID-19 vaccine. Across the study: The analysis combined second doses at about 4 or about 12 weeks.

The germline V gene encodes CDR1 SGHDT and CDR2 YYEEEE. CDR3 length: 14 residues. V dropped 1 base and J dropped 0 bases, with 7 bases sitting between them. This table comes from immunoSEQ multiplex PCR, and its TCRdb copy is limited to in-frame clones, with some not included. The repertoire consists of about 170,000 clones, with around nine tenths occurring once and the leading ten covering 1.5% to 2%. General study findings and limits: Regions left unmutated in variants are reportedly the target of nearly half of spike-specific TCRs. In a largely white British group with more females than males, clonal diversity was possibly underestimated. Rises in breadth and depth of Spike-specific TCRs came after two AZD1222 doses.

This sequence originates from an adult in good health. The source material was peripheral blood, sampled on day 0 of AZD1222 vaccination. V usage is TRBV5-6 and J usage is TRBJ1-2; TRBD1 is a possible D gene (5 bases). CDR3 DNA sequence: TGTGCCAGCAGCTTGTTCAGGGCTAACTATGGCTACACCTTC. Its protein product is CASSLFRANYGYTF.